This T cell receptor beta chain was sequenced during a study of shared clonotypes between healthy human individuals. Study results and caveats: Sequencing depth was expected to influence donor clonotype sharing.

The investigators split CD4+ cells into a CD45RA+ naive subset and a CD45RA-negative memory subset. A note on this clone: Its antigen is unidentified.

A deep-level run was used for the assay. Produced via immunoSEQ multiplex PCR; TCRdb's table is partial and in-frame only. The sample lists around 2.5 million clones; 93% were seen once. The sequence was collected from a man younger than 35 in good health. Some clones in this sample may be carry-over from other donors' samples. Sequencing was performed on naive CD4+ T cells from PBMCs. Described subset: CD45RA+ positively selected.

CDR3 region: CRAGTSGDNEQFF. The CDR3 coding sequence is TGCAGGGCCGGGACTAGCGGGGACAATGAGCAGTTCTTC. This chain joins TRBV29-1 and TRBJ2-1; TRBD2 aligns across 13 bases. The V gene's germline CDR1 is SQVTM and CDR2 ANQGSEA. The CDR3 consists of 13 residues.